This T cell receptor beta chain was identified during a study of beta chain features in type 1 diabetes. Expressed TCRB transcripts got sequenced, as all isolated RNA was reverse transcribed. Sequencing was performed with immunoSEQ multiplex PCR; in TCRdb, only in-frame clones are kept and a portion is missing. The data contain 310,000 or so clones, roughly 9.6% of them singletons. V dropped 0 bases and J dropped 2 bases, with 9 bases sitting between them. The CDR3 runs to 15 residues. The V gene's germline CDR1 is SGHRS and CDR2 YFSETQ. Sequenced input: naive CD4+ T cells from blood. The sequence was collected from a woman aged 25 to 39 in good health. The V and J genes are TRBV5-1 and TRBJ1-5; TRBD1 might be the D (6 bases). The CDR3 spells CASSLARQGNQPQHF. The CDR3 DNA reads TGCGCCAGCAGCTTGGCCCGACAGGGCAATCAGCCCCAGCATTTT.